This T cell receptor beta chain is drawn from a study of cytomegalovirus exposure and HLA in healthy donors. The wider study: The approximately 110 validation repertoires used a platform that matched the one used for the approximately 610 first-cohort repertoires, as a later analysis reported.

This clone was counted a few times. TCRdb keeps only in-frame clones here, not all; method: immunoSEQ multiplex PCR. The sample holds over 75,000 clones, 85% seen once. Germline loops: CDR1 MNHEY, CDR2 SMNVEV (reference sequence). This CDR3 region has 9 residues. This TCR came from a man in his late teens or twenties in good health and CMV-seropositive. The chain is built from TRBV27 and TRBJ1-5, with D unclear. Sequencing input: PBMCs. The CDR3 nucleotides are TGTAATCGGGATCAGCCCCAGCATTTT. It specifies CNRDQPQHF.